The present T cell receptor (beta chain) was sequenced within a study of blood T cells in healthy people across ages. A second about 6 to 12 cycle PCR used barcoded and J-beta primers. TCRdb ran MiXCR on the 5' RACE reads and lists one entry per CDR3 protein. The table includes over 1,200,000 distinct CDR3 sequences, approximately 63% detected once. Trimming took 2 bases from V and 9 from J, leaving 14 bases between them. This CDR3 region has 14 residues. Germline-derived CDR1 and CDR2 are SGHTA and FQGNSA. The sample taken for sequencing was blood. The rearrangement links TRBV7-2 to TRBJ2-1, with unresolved D. This TCR was recovered from a man aged 18-30 years in good health. CDR3 protein: CASSLTAQYGEQFF. CDR3 DNA: TGTGCCAGCAGCTTAACAGCTCAATACGGTGAGCAGTTCTTC.